This T cell receptor beta chain was sequenced for a study of OX40 agonist ivuxolimab in advanced cancers. TCRdb's copy holds only in-frame clones and misses some; the assay was immunoSEQ multiplex PCR. This sample yields about 89,000 clones, of which 85% to 95% are seen a single time; around 0.25% belongs to the top ten. With baseline, cycle 4 day 1, and cycle 7 day 1 as timepoints, blood was sampled. The CDR3 is 16 amino acids. Germline V lookup: CDR1 SGDLS, CDR2 YYNGEE. V lost 4 bases and J lost 1; bases outside the gene matches: 8. This TCR derives from an adult with an advanced solid tumor such as melanoma, head and neck, liver or kidney cancer. The sequencing here drew on CD4+ or CD8+ T cells sorted from blood, taken in a trial of the OX40 agonist ivuxolimab. V and J are TRBV9 and TRBJ2-1; 7 bases align to TRBD1. The CDR3 protein is CASSPEPGGSYNEQFF. The CDR3 DNA is TGTGCCAGCAGCCCGGAACCAGGGGGATCCTACAATGAGCAGTTCTTC.